This is a list of T cell receptor beta chains from one sample in a study of OX40 agonist ivuxolimab in advanced cancers. The method was immunoSEQ multiplex PCR; TCRdb's version includes in-frame clones alone and lacks a portion of them. The table records some 83,000 clones, approximately 83% of them present only once. The sample in question was CD4+ or CD8+ T cells sorted from blood, obtained in a trial of the OX40 agonist ivuxolimab. These receptors were collected from an adult with an advanced solid tumor such as melanoma, head and neck, liver or kidney cancer. CDR3s include the opening cysteine and the closing phenylalanine or tryptophan. Some rows mark clone size as missing; the rest say once, few, many or name a class of expanded clone.

v_call: TRBV4-3
clone_size: -
cdr3_aa: CASSQLVGGLGEEQYF

v_call: TRBV4-2
clone_size: -
cdr3_aa: CASSQGRADTQYF

v_call: TRBV19
clone_size: -
cdr3_aa: CASRGYRAEQYF

v_call: TRBV29-1
clone_size: -
cdr3_aa: CSASFRGSYEQYF

v_call: TRBV21-1
clone_size: -
cdr3_aa: CASSKRPSSYEQYF

v_call: TRBV10-3
clone_size: few
cdr3_aa: CAISGTGSSYNEQFF

v_call: TRBV18
clone_size: -
cdr3_aa: CASLLEGTAGNEQFF

v_call: TRBV4-2
clone_size: -
cdr3_aa: CASSLGGGQVGEAFF

v_call: TRBV28
clone_size: -
cdr3_aa: CASSLRRGSNTGELFF

v_call: TRBV7-6
clone_size: -
cdr3_aa: CASSAWVTGGTGELFF

v_call: TRBV6-6
clone_size: -
cdr3_aa: CASSPTGVGNTIYF

v_call: TRBV4-3
clone_size: -
cdr3_aa: CASSQGPVGSPLHF

v_call: TRBV4-1
clone_size: -
cdr3_aa: CASSQEGAGGSYEQYF

v_call: TRBV7-9
clone_size: few
cdr3_aa: CASSYPGQGFPAYEQYF

v_call: TRBV7-2
clone_size: -
cdr3_aa: CASSLGQGAETQYF

v_call: TRBV18
clone_size: -
cdr3_aa: CASSPSGSIYEQYF

v_call: TRBV7-6
clone_size: -
cdr3_aa: CASSLGSGSRYEQYF

v_call: TRBV11-2
clone_size: -
cdr3_aa: CASSPGLAVTYNEQFF

v_call: TRBV5-1
clone_size: -
cdr3_aa: CASSPRQGYRDTEAFF

v_call: TRBV5-6
clone_size: -
cdr3_aa: CASSLDYEQYF

v_call: TRBV6-5
clone_size: -
cdr3_aa: CASRPGGARTEAFF